The entry that follows covers one T cell receptor (beta chain) sequence. As yet, its antigen is unknown. Donors showed nominal health when sampled, although they likely had unrecorded immune exposures. This entry comes from a study of cytomegalovirus exposure and HLA in healthy donors. Whole-study findings and limits: According to a later analysis, donors in an Asian-associated ancestry cluster reportedly had fewer N-insertions than the 666-donor mean. Within the data, a cluster of highly shared sequence variants was likely a sequencing artifact.

Germline-derived CDR1 and CDR2 are MGHRA and YSYEKL. The length of the CDR3 is 16 residues. V lost 1 base to trimming and J lost 12 bases; unmatched junction nucleotides: 11. The primer mix had 60 Vbeta and 13 Jbeta primers. Generated by immunoSEQ multiplex PCR, the TCRdb table keeps only in-frame clones and is missing some. Among about 89,000 clones listed, under 85% were seen once. The receptor's source is a female donor in good health and CMV-seropositive. The V call is TRBV4-1, the J call TRBJ1-6, with 8 bases lining up with TRBD1. Sequencing was carried out using PBMCs. The CDR3 here is CASSQGPDRGWEPLHF. The CDR3 region has the DNA TGCGCCAGCAGCCAAGGGCCTGACAGGGGTTGGGAACCCCTCCACTTT.